These 21 T cell receptor beta chains came from one sample sequenced in a study of beta chain features in type 1 diabetes. The study reverse transcribed the entire isolated RNA, so it sequenced expressed TCRB transcripts. TCRdb's table, derived via immunoSEQ multiplex PCR, lists solely in-frame clones and lacks some. The top ten clones hold just under 0.035% of a sample with approximately 200,000 clones, 9.6% of them seen once. Sequences were obtained from naive CD4+ T cells from blood. These receptors were collected from a woman younger than 30 in good health.

The chain uses TRBV2 and TRBJ1-6; the D is unclear. The CDR3 sequence is 19 residues long. From germline, CDR1 is SNHLY and CDR2 FYNNEI. The V gene lost 0 bases and the J gene lost 0 bases, with 15 bases spanning the gap. DNA of the CDR3: TGTGCCAGCAGTGAAGCCATTCCCGGGAGGAGCTCCTATAATTCACCCCTCCACTTT. It encodes CASSEAIPGRSSYNSPLHF.

This clone has only a few counts. The rearrangement links TRBV5-1 to TRBJ2-2, with D uncertain. CDR1 is SGHRS and CDR2 is YFSETQ in the germline V gene. V was shortened by 1 base and J by 2 bases, with 9 bases between the two germline ends. The CDR3 loop spans 15 amino acids. The CDR3 DNA reads as TGCGCCAGCAGCTTGTACCAGACTAACACCGGGGAGCTGTTTTTT. Translating it yields CASSLYQTNTGELFF.

This clone came up a few times. J is TRBJ1-4 and V is TRBV6-5, with TRBD1 as a possible D gene (6 bases). Germline CDR1 and CDR2: MNHEY and SVGAGI. CDR3 length: 13 amino acids. With 6 bases removed from V and 6 bases from J, the gap between germline ends came to 11 bases. The CDR3 loop is CASRRSGDEKLFF. The CDR3 bases are TGTGCCAGCAGGAGGTCAGGGGATGAAAAACTGTTTTTT.

V gene TRBV28 combines with J gene TRBJ1-5; D not certain. Trimming removed 3 bases at V and 9 bases at J, with 6 bases between. The CDR3 extends over 11 amino acids. Germline V gene data show CDR1 as MDHEN and CDR2 as SYDVKM. The CDR3 sequence is CASSFGGPQHF. The CDR3 DNA reads TGTGCCAGCAGTTTTGGCGGGCCCCAGCATTTT.

The J gene is TRBJ2-6, the V gene TRBV9; TRBD1 aligns across 9 bases. Trimming took 0 bases from V and 1 from J; bases not matched to a gene: 8. Germline lookup yields CDR1 SGDLS and CDR2 YYNGEE. CDR3 length equals 19 residues. CDR3: CASSVGSGTGTSGANVLTF. CDR3 in DNA: TGTGCCAGCAGCGTAGGGTCAGGGACAGGGACGTCTGGGGCCAACGTCCTGACTTTC.

V is TRBV11-3 and J is TRBJ2-1; 8 bases line up with TRBD1. V was clipped by 5 bases and J by 7 bases; unmatched bases: 13. Germline CDR1 is SGHNT and CDR2 is YENEEA. CDR3 size: 16 residues. CDR3 protein: CASSPDVGQGQNEQFF. The CDR3 DNA is TGTGCCAGCAGCCCCGATGTAGGACAGGGCCAAAATGAGCAGTTCTTC.

The chain links TRBV27 to TRBJ1-2; D is possibly TRBD1 (5 bases). Germline loops: CDR1 MNHEY, CDR2 SMNVEV (reference sequence). The CDR3 covers 12 residues. The V end was cut by 6 bases, the J end by 7 bases, with 12 bases between. This chain's CDR3 is CASRQGLSGYTF. CDR3 in DNA: TGTGCCAGCAGGCAGGGTTTAAGTGGCTACACCTTC.

The V call is TRBV7-9, the J call TRBJ1-1, with D unresolved. Deletions cut 1 base from V and 4 bases from J, with 13 bases between. This CDR3 region has 15 residues. Germline V lookup: CDR1 SEHNR, CDR2 FQNEAQ (reference sequence). In DNA, the CDR3 is TGTGCCAGCAGCTTAGGTTCACCCGCGGGCACTGAAGCTTTCTTT. This translates into CASSLGSPAGTEAFF. Full variable domain (remainder filled in from reference TRBV7-9 and TRBJ1-1): DTGVSQNPRHKITKRGQNVTFRCDPISEHNRLYWYRQTLGQGPEFLTYFQNEAQLEKSRLLSDRFSAERPKGSFSTLEIQRTEQGDSAMYLCASSLGSPAGTEAFFGQGTRLTVV.

This clone was observed a handful of times. This chain uses TRBV7-2 with TRBJ2-1, with 12 bases fitting TRBD1. The CDR3 is 19 residues long. V shed 5 bases and J 0 bases; nucleotides not matched to a gene: 11. Germline CDR1 is SGHTA and CDR2 is FQGNSA. The CDR3 spells CASSPRDRGLPYSYNEQFF. DNA of the CDR3: TGTGCCAGCAGCCCTCGGGACAGGGGGCTCCCATACTCCTACAATGAGCAGTTCTTC.

For the CDR3, the DNA is TGCGCCAGCAGTCTCTTAGGACAGAACACTGAAGCTTTCTTT. The encoded protein is CASSLLGQNTEAFF. This chain joins TRBV23-1 and TRBJ1-1; a possible D gene is TRBD1 (5 bases). TRBV23-1 has ORF status, its function being uncertain. V was cut by 4 bases and J by 1 base, with 10 bases left in between. The CDR3 length is 14 residues.

This clone has more than one count but fewer than ten. Other nucleotide sequences from this sample produce the same CDR3. V gene TRBV5-1 combines with J gene TRBJ2-7; 10 positions agree with TRBD2. CDR1 is SGHRS, CDR2 YFSETQ, per germline. After removal of 3 bases from V and 0 bases from J, the junction contained 3 bases not matched to a gene. This CDR3 has 15 amino acids. This CDR3 is CASSYGLADSYEQYF. The CDR3, as DNA: TGCGCCAGCAGCTATGGACTAGCGGACTCCTACGAGCAGTACTTC.

In its sample, this clone was seen many times. This chain joins TRBV29-1 and TRBJ2-3; a possible D gene is TRBD1 (5 bases). Germline V gene data show CDR1 as SQVTM and CDR2 as ANQGSEA. There are 14 residues in the CDR3. Trimming shortened V by 3 bases and J by 6 bases, and 16 bases separated the two germline ends. DNA for the CDR3: TGCAGCGTTGATGACAGTGTTACGGCGGATACGCAGTATTTT. Translating it yields CSVDDSVTADTQYF.

This chain links TRBV4-1 with TRBJ1-5; D perhaps matches TRBD1 (5 bases). Trimming left V 0 bases short and J 5 bases short, with 14 bases between. The CDR3 is 16 residues long. The germline V gene has CDR1 MGHRA and CDR2 YSYEKL. CDR3 amino acids: CASSQEGGLVHQPQHF. CDR3 in DNA: TGCGCCAGCAGCCAAGAGGGGGGGTTAGTTCATCAGCCCCAGCATTTT.

This sequence joins TRBV6-1 and TRBJ2-3; D is undetermined. Per the germline V gene, CDR1 is MNHNS and CDR2 is SASEGT. Trimming left V 2 bases short and J 3 bases short, with 12 bases between. The length of the CDR3 is 15 residues. The CDR3: CASSELADPTDTQYF. The CDR3 DNA follows: TGTGCCAGCAGTGAATTGGCAGATCCGACAGATACGCAGTATTTT.

This clone was seen more than once but under ten times. V gene TRBV7-2 combines with J gene TRBJ2-7, with D possibly TRBD1 on 5 matching bases. This CDR3 is 14 amino acids long. Germline CDR1 reads SGHTA; CDR2 reads FQGNSA. Between the trimmed V and J ends, which lost 3 bases and 3 bases, there was a span of 12 bases. CDR3 loop: CASSFNSGFYEQYF. CDR3 sequence (DNA): TGTGCCAGCAGCTTTAATTCAGGGTTCTACGAGCAGTACTTC.

This clone has more than one count but fewer than ten. The chain has TRBV18 and TRBJ1-5, with D possibly being TRBD1 (6 bases). The germline gives CDR1 KGHSH, CDR2 LQKENI. CDR3 length: 14 amino acids. The ends were cut back, 1 base at V and 6 bases at J, with 10 bases in the middle. This chain's CDR3 is CASSPQQGSQPQHF. For the CDR3, the DNA is TGTGCCAGCTCACCACAACAGGGCAGTCAGCCCCAGCATTTT.

This clone appeared many times. V and J are TRBV29-1 and TRBJ2-7, with TRBD2 matching over 10 bases. J was trimmed by 3 bases and V by 4 bases; bases with no gene match: 3. Germline-derived CDR1 and CDR2 are SQVTM and ANQGSEA. This CDR3 comprises 13 residues. DNA for the CDR3: TGCAGCGTTGTAGCGGGAGGAATCTACGAGCAGTACTTC. It codes for CSVVAGGIYEQYF.

The chain is built from TRBV30 and TRBJ2-3; possible D gene TRBD2, 5 bases. Trimming removed 0 bases at V and 6 bases at J, with 19 bases between. The CDR3 contains 16 residues. The germline V gene has CDR1 GTSNPN and CDR2 SVGIG (reference sequence). The CDR3 sequence is CAWSVLVGWRSDTQYF. The DNA for the CDR3 is TGTGCCTGGAGTGTATTGGTAGGGTGGAGGTCGGATACGCAGTATTTT.

The chain combines TRBV14 with TRBJ1-1; 7 bases are shared with TRBD1. The CDR3 runs 15 residues. With 4 bases clipped from V and 6 bases from J, the junction kept 11 bases outside the gene matches. Germline V gene lookup returns CDR1 SGHDN and CDR2 FVKESK. CDR3 amino acids: CASSPRTGWGAEAFF. The CDR3 DNA is TGTGCCAGCAGCCCCCGGACAGGTTGGGGGGCTGAAGCTTTCTTT.

The chain joins TRBV4-2 to TRBJ1-5; D not resolved. The CDR3 is 13 amino acids. V shed 0 bases and J shed 9 bases, with 9 bases lying between them. Germline CDR1 reads LGHNA; CDR2 reads YNFKEQ. The CDR3 reads CASSQDPVRPQHF. The DNA for the CDR3 is TGTGCCAGCAGCCAAGACCCCGTCCGGCCCCAGCATTTT.

This rearrangement joins TRBV7-9 to TRBJ2-5; a weak D match, TRBD2 (6 bases). V lost 1 base and J 5 bases, leaving 8 bases between the germline ends. The CDR3 runs to 13 residues. Per germline, CDR1 SEHNR and CDR2 FQNEAQ (reference sequence). DNA of the CDR3: TGTGCCAGCAGCTTAGTTGGGGGGGAGACCCAGTACTTC. It codes for CASSLVGGETQYF.